The 30 T cell receptor beta chains in this list originate from one sample, sequenced in a study of cytomegalovirus exposure and HLA in healthy donors. 13 Jbeta primers and 60 Vbeta primers were used for the PCR. Measured with immunoSEQ multiplex PCR; TCRdb has only the in-frame clones, and not every one. The sample has about 160,000 clones, roughly 65% seen once. Sample: PBMCs. These receptors all come from a woman aged 18-29 years in good health and CMV-seropositive.

Only a few counts were recorded for this clone. CDR3 sequence (DNA): TGTGCCAGCAGCTTCACTAGCGGGGTTACCTACGAGCAGTACTTC. It yields the protein CASSFTSGVTYEQYF. The chain combines TRBV6-6 with TRBJ2-7; 10 nucleotides align to TRBD2. The CDR3 is made up of 15 amino acids. Losses at the gene ends were 6 bases for V and 2 bases for J; bases not matched to a gene: 7. Germline-derived CDR1 and CDR2 are MNHNY and SVGAGI (reference sequence).

The chain combines TRBV10-3 with TRBJ1-1, with 9 bases fitting TRBD1. From germline, CDR1 is ENHRY and CDR2 SYGVKD. V lost 5 bases and J lost 1; bases outside the gene matches: 8. This CDR3 is 16 amino acids long. CDR3 region: CAISTSYRGQNTEAFF. The CDR3 DNA reads as TGTGCCATCAGTACCAGCTACAGGGGGCAGAACACTGAAGCTTTCTTT.

A few counts support this clone. This chain uses TRBV7-3 with TRBJ2-5, with a tentative D call TRBD2 (7 bases). The CDR3 is 15 residues long. V was clipped by 5 bases and J by 1 base, with 14 bases between them. Germline V gives CDR1 SGHTA, CDR2 FQGTGA. This chain's CDR3 is CASSALGGAQETQYF. The CDR3 DNA follows: TGTGCCAGCAGCGCCTTAGGGGGGGCCCAAGAGACCCAGTACTTC.

This chain joins TRBV6-6 and TRBJ1-2, with 7 bases aligning to TRBD1. Trimming at V came to 10 bases and at J to 1 base, leaving 9 bases not matched to a gene. Germline loops: CDR1 MNHNY, CDR2 SVGAGI (reference sequence). This CDR3 is built from 14 residues. The CDR3, as DNA: TGTGCCACCCGATACAGGGGACTTAACTATGGCTACACCTTC. Its translation: CATRYRGLNYGYTF.

The chain links TRBV18 to TRBJ1-5, with D perhaps TRBD1 (6 bases). The germline V gene encodes CDR1 KGHSH and CDR2 LQKENI. The CDR3 covers 16 residues. V shed 4 bases and J shed 0 bases, with 13 bases lying between them. The CDR3 reads CASSQGTPYSNQPQHF. CDR3 bases: TGTGCCAGCTCACAAGGGACACCTTATAGCAATCAGCCCCAGCATTTT.

The rearrangement uses TRBV6-5 and TRBJ1-2, with D perhaps matching TRBD1 (5 bases). The CDR3 has 14 amino acids. The ends were cut back, 5 bases at V and 0 bases at J, with 10 bases in the middle. CDR1 MNHEY and CDR2 SVGAGI come from the germline V gene. The CDR3 here is CASSTRTPNYGYTF. The CDR3 nucleotides are TGTGCCAGCAGTACAAGGACACCTAACTATGGCTACACCTTC.

This clone was recorded a few times. The chain carries TRBV6-5 and TRBJ2-7; 7 bases agree with TRBD1. There are 16 residues in the CDR3. Germline V gene data show CDR1 as MNHEY and CDR2 as SVGAGI. The V gene end was trimmed by 0 bases and the J gene end by 2 bases; junction bases not matched to a gene: 7. The CDR3 DNA is TGTGCCAGCAGTTACTCTCGGGACAGTTCTCCCTACGAGCAGTACTTC. Translation gives CASSYSRDSSPYEQYF.

The chain is built from TRBV9 and TRBJ1-1; a weak D match, TRBD1 (6 bases). The V and J ends lost 3 bases and 5 bases respectively, with 8 bases between them. CDR3 length equals 12 residues. Germline assignment: CDR1 SGDLS and CDR2 YYNGEE. In DNA form, the CDR3 reads TGTGCCAGCAGCGGAGGGGGAACTGAAGCTTTCTTT. Translated: CASSGGGTEAFF.

The CDR3 reads CASSLGGLQWYF. Here the CDR3 DNA reads TGTGCCAGCAGCTTAGGGGGACTTCAGTGGTACTTC. V gene TRBV7-9 combines with J gene TRBJ2-7; the D gene is possibly TRBD2 (6 bases). This CDR3 has 12 residues. The germline V and J ends were trimmed by 1 base and 12 bases, with 13 bases remaining between them. The V gene's germline CDR1 is SEHNR and CDR2 FQNEAQ (reference sequence).

V and J are TRBV28 and TRBJ2-1; D perhaps matches TRBD2 (6 bases). V lost 5 bases to trimming and J lost 5 bases, with 10 bases between them. The V gene's germline CDR1 is MDHEN and CDR2 SYDVKM. This CDR3 spans 13 amino acids. The CDR3 sequence: CASSISGDNEQFF. CDR3 DNA sequence: TGTGCCAGCAGTATTAGCGGAGACAATGAGCAGTTCTTC.

The rearrangement joins TRBV18 to TRBJ2-1, with D unclear. The CDR3 is made up of 12 amino acids. V was cut by 6 bases and J by 5 bases, with 8 bases left in between. Germline V gives CDR1 KGHSH, CDR2 LQKENI. The CDR3 DNA reads TGTGCCAGCTCGCGGTTGGACAATGAGCAGTTCTTC. The encoded protein is CASSRLDNEQFF.

The chain uses TRBV29-1 and TRBJ2-2; the match to TRBD2 covers 9 bases. V shed 4 bases and J 5 bases; nucleotides not matched to a gene: 8. Germline V gives CDR1 SQVTM, CDR2 ANQGSEA. The CDR3 sequence is 15 residues long. The CDR3 DNA reads TGCAGCGTTGGTATAGCGGGAGCTTGGACCGGGGAGCTGTTTTTT. Translating gives CSVGIAGAWTGELFF.

The J gene is TRBJ1-1, the V gene TRBV4-1; D is unresolved. This CDR3 contains 15 residues. Trimming pared 3 bases from V and 1 base from J, leaving 12 bases between. In germline, CDR1 is MGHRA, CDR2 YSYEKL. As DNA, the CDR3 is TGCGCCAGCAGCCAGTTCTTTCGGGGGAACACTGAAGCTTTCTTT. Amino acids: CASSQFFRGNTEAFF.

The chain employs TRBV27 and TRBJ1-2; possibly TRBD1 for D (6 bases). The CDR3 is 14 residues long. The V and J ends lost 0 bases and 4 bases respectively, with 9 bases between them. CDR1 and CDR2 from the germline V gene are MNHEY and SMNVEV (reference sequence). DNA for the CDR3: TGTGCCAGCAGTTTATCGGGACAACGCTATGGCTACACCTTC. Protein sequence: CASSLSGQRYGYTF.

There are a few counts of this clone. This chain connects TRBV7-2 to TRBJ2-7; D remains ambiguous. CDR3 length equals 13 residues. Per germline, CDR1 SGHTA and CDR2 FQGNSA. V lost 5 bases and J 4 bases, leaving 12 bases between the germline ends. As DNA, the CDR3 is TGTGCCAGCAGCCTAAGTCTACCTTACGAGCAGTACTTC. It encodes CASSLSLPYEQYF.

The CDR3: CASSLEWGNSPLHF. The CDR3 coding sequence is TGCGCCAGCAGCTTGGAATGGGGCAATTCACCCCTCCACTTT. V and J are TRBV5-1 and TRBJ1-6; maybe TRBD1 (5 bases). Germline-derived CDR1 and CDR2 are SGHRS and YFSETQ. With 0 bases removed from V and 7 bases from J, the gap between germline ends came to 8 bases. The CDR3 covers 14 residues.

This chain uses TRBV6-1 with TRBJ2-1; D is ambiguous. This CDR3 region has 16 residues. Trimming left V 2 bases short and J 10 bases short, with 21 bases between. CDR1 MNHNS and CDR2 SASEGT come from the germline V gene. CDR3 residues: CASSEILKERMREQFF. CDR3 in DNA: TGTGCCAGCAGTGAAATCTTAAAGGAGCGAATGAGGGAGCAGTTCTTC.

The J gene is TRBJ2-7, the V gene TRBV27, with 11 bases that match TRBD2. Germline V gives CDR1 MNHEY, CDR2 SMNVEV (reference sequence). The CDR3 is 15 residues long. After removal of 2 bases from V and 2 bases from J, the junction contained 2 bases not matched to a gene. The CDR3 DNA reads TGTGCCAGCAGTTTAGTACTAGCGGGAGCCTACGAGCAGTACTTC. It specifies CASSLVLAGAYEQYF.

The gene calls are TRBV9 and TRBJ2-2; D is undetermined. This CDR3 is built from 16 residues. The V end was cut by 0 bases, the J end by 4 bases, with 13 bases between. Germline V gene data show CDR1 as SGDLS and CDR2 as YYNGEE. CDR3 DNA: TGTGCCAGCAGCGTAGCTTACCACCTCAGCACCGGGGAGCTGTTTTTT. Residues: CASSVAYHLSTGELFF.

This clone was observed a handful of times. This rearrangement joins TRBV4-1 to TRBJ1-1; 9 nucleotides line up with TRBD1. V shed 2 bases, J shed 5 bases, and the junction held 9 bases outside the gene matches. The CDR3 runs to 16 residues. Germline V lookup: CDR1 MGHRA, CDR2 YSYEKL. The CDR3 nucleotides are TGCGCCAGCAGCCAACAGACTATCGGGACAGGGACTGAAGCTTTCTTT. Its translation: CASSQQTIGTGTEAFF.

This clone appeared once. The rearrangement uses TRBV4-3 and TRBJ1-1, with D possibly TRBD1 on 5 matching bases. The CDR3 has 15 amino acids. V was cut by 1 base and J by 0 bases, with 9 bases left in between. Germline values: CDR1 LGHNA, CDR2 YSLEER. The CDR3 sequence is CASSQVRGMNTEAFF. The CDR3 DNA reads TGCGCCAGCAGCCAAGTTAGGGGAATGAACACTGAAGCTTTCTTT.

The genes are TRBV10-1 and TRBJ1-1; possibly TRBD1 for D (6 bases). Germline values: CDR1 WNHNN, CDR2 SYGVQD (reference sequence). The CDR3 sequence is 13 residues long. Trimming took 6 bases from V and 7 from J, leaving 15 bases between them. The CDR3 sequence is CASRTGHRFEAFF. The CDR3 nucleotides read TGCGCCAGCAGGACGGGACACCGATTTGAAGCTTTCTTT.

There are a few counts of this clone. Written as DNA, the CDR3 is TGTGCCAGCGTTTCGAGGGGGCACACTGAAGCTTTCTTT. Protein sequence: CASVSRGHTEAFF. The genes are TRBV7-9 and TRBJ1-1, with TRBD1 identical over 7 bases. The CDR3 totals 13 residues. V trimming: 8 bases; J trimming: 3 bases; junction bases outside the gene matches: 6. Per the germline V gene, CDR1 is SEHNR and CDR2 is FQNEAQ (reference sequence).

The chain recombines TRBV2 with TRBJ2-5; 9 bases fit TRBD1. This CDR3 spans 15 amino acids. Trimming cost V 2 bases and J 7 bases; bases outside gene matches: 8. Germline loops: CDR1 SNHLY, CDR2 FYNNEI. In DNA, the CDR3 is TGTGCCAGCAGTGAAATACCGGGACAGGGTAGGACCCAGTACTTC. Translation gives CASSEIPGQGRTQYF.

CDR3 in DNA: TGTGCCAGCAGCCCGAGACAGGGACTCAACACTGAAGCTTTCTTT. Amino acid sequence: CASSPRQGLNTEAFF. This chain uses TRBV5-4 with TRBJ1-1; 7 nucleotides agree with TRBD1. CDR1 SGHNT and CDR2 YYREEE come from the germline V gene (reference sequence). CDR3 size: 15 residues. The J segment lost 2 bases and the V segment lost 4 bases, leaving 8 bases of the junction unmatched.

V gene TRBV7-2 combines with J gene TRBJ1-2; D may be TRBD1 (6 bases). Between the trimmed V and J ends, which lost 5 bases and 2 bases, there was a span of 21 bases. The CDR3 runs to 17 residues. Germline V gene data show CDR1 as SGHTA and CDR2 as FQGNSA. The chain's CDR3 is CASSQSPGHFTNYGYTF. Written as DNA, the CDR3 is TGTGCCAGCAGCCAAAGCCCGGGACACTTCACCAACTATGGCTACACCTTC.

For this clone: This same CDR3 is encoded by further DNA sequences in the sample. The chain uses TRBV12-5 and TRBJ2-2; tentatively, D is TRBD2 (7 bases). V was shortened by 9 bases and J by 3 bases, with 14 bases between the two germline ends. This CDR3 has 14 amino acids. Germline V gene data show CDR1 as LGHNT and CDR2 as FRNRAP. CDR3 in DNA: TGTGCTAGCGGGGGGCGCGTTTACACCGGGGAGCTGTTTTTT. Translated: CASGGRVYTGELFF.

This chain uses TRBV30 with TRBJ2-1; D possibly corresponds to TRBD2 (5 bases). This CDR3 has 13 amino acids. The germline V and J ends were trimmed by 0 bases and 5 bases, with 8 bases remaining between them. Germline V gene sequence: CDR1 GTSNPN, CDR2 SVGIG (reference sequence). The CDR3 DNA reads TGTGCCTGGAGTGTATTACTAGACAATGAGCAGTTCTTC. This sequence encodes CAWSVLLDNEQFF.

Here the CDR3 DNA reads TGTGCCAGCAGCTTAGCGATAACTTACAATGAGCAGTTCTTC. Translation gives CASSLAITYNEQFF. The chain carries TRBV7-9 and TRBJ2-1; D is unresolved. V shed 0 bases and J shed 4 bases, with 7 bases lying between them. CDR1 is SEHNR, CDR2 FQNEAQ, per germline (reference sequence). The CDR3 sequence is 14 residues long.

V is TRBV5-1 and J is TRBJ1-1, with a possible D match to TRBD1 (6 bases). The CDR3 consists of 16 residues. Germline V gene data show CDR1 as SGHRS and CDR2 as YFSETQ. V lost 6 bases to trimming and J lost 1 base, with 19 bases between them. As DNA, the CDR3 is TGCGCCAGCACCCTGGGGGGGCAGGGCGCGAACACTGAAGCTTTCTTT. Protein: CASTLGGQGANTEAFF. The complete variable domain, with remaining parts taken from reference TRBV5-1 and TRBJ1-1, reads KAGVTQTPRYLIKTRGQQVTLSCSPISGHRSVSWYQQTPGQGLQFLFEYFSETQRNKGNFPGRFSGRQFSNSRSEMNVSTLELGDSALYLCASTLGGQGANTEAFFGQGTRLTVV.